Below are 4 T cell receptor beta chains sequenced from a single sample in a study of T-cell memory formation after mild COVID-19. TCRdb reprocessed the 5' RACE reads via MiXCR and lists one record per CDR3 protein. The table includes approximately 390,000 distinct CDR3 sequences, 16% detected once. The sequencing input was PBMCs or a T cell subset sorted from them (not recorded which). The receptors originated from a man aged 18-30 years who had mild COVID-19 (a few samples of this study predate the infection). Cell type and time point are not known.

The chain links TRBV18 to TRBJ2-7; unclear D gene. V lost 3 bases and J 3 bases, leaving 18 bases between the germline ends. The CDR3 length is 16 residues. Looked up from germline, CDR1 is KGHSH and CDR2 is LQKENI. The CDR3: CASSPMDASRGYEQYF. CDR3 sequence (DNA): TGTGCCAGCTCACCGATGGACGCATCCCGCGGCTACGAGCAGTACTTC.

This clonotype appeared a few times. The chain is built from TRBV6-6 and TRBJ2-7, with TRBD1 matching over 10 bases. The CDR3 sequence is 14 residues long. CDR1 is MNHNY, CDR2 SVGAGI, per germline (reference sequence). The V segment lost 2 bases and the J segment 4 bases; nucleotides outside the gene matches: 2. The CDR3 loop is CASSYGTGAYEQYV. The CDR3 nucleotides are TGTGCCAGCAGTTACGGGACAGGGGCTTACGAGCAGTACGTC.

This clonotype was picked up a small number of times. The chain has TRBV5-4 and TRBJ1-2, with 7 bases matching TRBD1. After removal of 4 bases from V and 4 bases from J, the junction contained 7 bases not matched to a gene. Germline V gives CDR1 SGHNT, CDR2 YYREEE (reference sequence). The CDR3 loop spans 14 amino acids. The CDR3 sequence is CASSKEQGFYGYTF. CDR3 nucleotides: TGTGCCAGCAGCAAGGAACAGGGGTTCTATGGCTACACCTTC.

Notes on this clonotype: Relative to the germline gene, one junction end is altered; a read error may explain this. The chain has TRBV20-1 and TRBJ2-1; 7 bases are shared with TRBD2. Germline V gene sequence: CDR1 DFQATT, CDR2 SNEGSKA (reference sequence). CDR3 size: 13 residues. Here the CDR3 reads CSAEPSGTDEQVF. The CDR3 nucleotides read TGCAGTGCTGAGCCTAGCGGTACTGATGAGCAGGTCTTC.